This T cell receptor beta chain was identified in a study of shared clonotypes between healthy human individuals. Study summary: A couple of women and three men aged 18 to 49 made up the donors.

Study-wide results and caveats: Sampling included only blood; tissue repertoires likely differ.

Original methodology: Owing to the provision of junction-only sequences devoid of quality scores by immunoSEQ, filtering differed. Method: immunoSEQ multiplex PCR; TCRdb's copy keeps in-frame clones and lacks some. V and J calls and clone size are those listed in that table; D and trimming were worked out from the DNA. The data show 450,000 to 550,000 clones, with less than 85% seen just once and 13% held by the top ten. CDR3 length equals 13 residues. V shed 2 bases and J shed 5 bases, with 7 bases lying between them. Per germline, CDR1 ENHRY and CDR2 SYGVKD. Caucasian adults living in Nashville, Tennessee, provided all samples. Concerning this clone: Its antigen is not identified.

This receptor was identified in a woman in her thirties or forties in good health. Some clones in this sample may be carry-over from other donors' samples. The chain links TRBV10-3 to TRBJ1-5; D is undetermined. The sample was PBMCs. The CDR3 coding sequence is TGTGCCATCAGTGAGAGGCCGGATCAGCCCCAGCATTTT. Its protein is CAISERPDQPQHF.